This TCR beta chain was found in a study of blood T cell repertoires in COVID-19. The overall study: Whether acute or convalescent, the COVID-19 samples came from the United States, Italy and Spain. PBMCs, B-cell-depleted T cells, or T cells were the source of the cDNA or gDNA that made up the material.

Produced via immunoSEQ multiplex PCR; TCRdb's table is partial and in-frame only. The sample has 150,000 to 200,000 clones; 85% to 90% are singletons. After removal of 2 bases from V and 7 bases from J, the junction contained 3 bases not matched to a gene. The CDR3 runs to 15 residues. Germline loops: CDR1 SGHRS, CDR2 YFSETQ. This sequence originates from a woman older than 75 in a cohort sampled during active or convalescent COVID-19. J is TRBJ2-1 and V is TRBV5-1, with 13 bases that match TRBD2. The source material was peripheral blood. The CDR3 protein is CASSFGLAGVNEQFF. The DNA of the CDR3 is TGCGCCAGCAGCTTCGGACTAGCGGGAGTGAATGAGCAGTTCTTC.